The rows below give T cell receptor beta chains drawn from one sample of a study of cytotoxic CD8 clonotypes in ibrutinib-treated CLL. Assay: immunoSEQ multiplex PCR; the TCRdb copy retains only in-frame clones and omits some. The table includes 250,000 or so clones, roughly 70% detected once. Sequencing used PBMCs, obtained after 24 months of ibrutinib treatment. The receptors shown here come from a human donor with chronic lymphocytic leukemia. Both conserved end residues are part of each CDR3. The order of the fields is J gene, V gene, clone size, D gene, CDR3 protein, CDR3 DNA. D genes are given only for firm matches. Clone size, where shown, is once, few, many, or a class for clones that have expanded.

TRBJ2-3,TRBV28,NA,NA,CASRDTLSTDTQYF,TGTGCCAGTCGGGACACCCTTAGCACAGATACGCAGTATTTT
TRBJ2-7,TRBV7-8,NA,NA,CASSSRQTIYEQYF,TGTGCCAGCAGCTCGAGACAGACTATCTACGAGCAGTACTTC
TRBJ1-2,TRBV25-1,few,NA,CASSNQGLYGYTF,TGTGCCAGCAGTAACCAGGGGCTGTATGGCTACACCTTC
TRBJ2-5,TRBV27,NA,NA,CASTSLSGTQYF,TGTGCCAGCACCTCCCTCTCGGGAACCCAGTACTTC
TRBJ2-7,TRBV11-3,few,TRBD1,CASGQGNSYEQYF,TGTGCCAGCGGACAGGGGAATTCCTACGAGCAGTACTTC
TRBJ2-2,TRBV2,few,NA,CASSGLTNTGELFF,TGTGCCAGCAGTGGACTAACGAACACCGGGGAGCTGTTTTTT
TRBJ1-2,TRBV7-2,few,NA,CASSPGFRAANGYTF,TGTGCCAGCAGCCCAGGGTTTAGGGCAGCGAATGGCTACACCTTC
TRBJ2-1,TRBV5-1,NA,NA,CASSLGLAPYNEQFF,TGCGCCAGCAGCTTGGGTTTAGCCCCTTACAATGAGCAGTTCTTC
TRBJ1-2,TRBV10-1,NA,NA,CASSLYDIRYTF,TGCGCCAGCAGTTTGTATGACATACGCTACACCTTC
TRBJ2-2,TRBV15,NA,NA,CATSRARGANTGELFF,TGTGCCACCAGCAGAGCCAGGGGGGCCAACACCGGGGAGCTGTTTTTT
TRBJ1-1,TRBV29-1,NA,NA,CSVDRSMNTEAFF,TGCAGCGTTGACAGATCCATGAACACTGAAGCTTTCTTT
TRBJ1-1,TRBV7-9,NA,NA,CASSLQVNTEAFF,TGTGCCAGCAGCTTACAGGTGAACACTGAAGCTTTCTTT
TRBJ1-5,TRBV21-1,NA,NA,CASSKGELGWDNQPQHF,TGTGCCAGCAGCAAAGGAGAATTGGGCTGGGACAATCAGCCCCAGCATTTT
TRBJ2-1,TRBV5-1,NA,TRBD1,CASSLAGGAYNEQFF,TGCGCCAGCAGCTTGGCAGGGGGAGCCTACAATGAGCAGTTCTTC
TRBJ2-7,TRBV15,NA,NA,CATSPLFTFYEQYF,TGTGCCACCAGCCCCCTCTTCACTTTCTACGAGCAGTACTTC
TRBJ1-5,TRBV19,NA,NA,CASNRDSNQPQHF,TGTGCCAGTAACAGGGATAGCAATCAGCCCCAGCATTTT
TRBJ2-3,TRBV7-9,NA,NA,CASSFGQGGTDTQYF,TGTGCCAGCAGCTTCGGACAGGGAGGGACAGATACGCAGTATTTT
TRBJ2-1,TRBV6-5,few,NA,CASSYLASSYNEQFF,TGTGCCAGCAGTTACCTCGCTAGCTCCTACAATGAGCAGTTCTTC
TRBJ1-4,TRBV30,once,TRBD1,CAGQGGANEKLFF,TGTGCTGGACAGGGGGGGGCTAATGAAAAACTGTTTTTT
TRBJ1-4,TRBV7-8,NA,TRBD1,CASSLVGIPGQATNEKLFF,TGTGCCAGCAGCTTAGTCGGCATCCCGGGACAGGCAACTAATGAAAAACTGTTTTTT
TRBJ2-1,TRBV9,NA,NA,CASSAPGTYNEQFF,TGTGCCAGCAGCGCCCCCGGGACTTACAATGAGCAGTTCTTC
TRBJ1-1,TRBV28,NA,NA,CASRPRRIVNTEAFF,TGTGCCAGCAGACCCCGGAGGATCGTGAACACTGAAGCTTTCTTT
TRBJ1-1,TRBV29-1,NA,NA,CSAIQANTEAFF,TGCAGCGCTATACAGGCGAACACTGAAGCTTTCTTT
TRBJ2-7,TRBV4-2,NA,TRBD1,CASSSGQGVYEQYF,TGTGCCAGCAGCTCGGGACAGGGAGTGTACGAGCAGTACTTC
TRBJ1-5,TRBV15,few,TRBD1,CATSTGGMSQPQHF,TGTGCCACCAGCACAGGGGGCATGAGTCAGCCCCAGCATTTT
TRBJ2-7,TRBV10-3,NA,NA,CAISGGQIGEQYF,TGTGCCATCAGTGGTGGACAGATTGGCGAGCAGTACTTC
TRBJ2-1,TRBV7-9,NA,TRBD2,CASRFTLAGGSDNEQFF,TGTGCCAGCAGATTTACCCTAGCGGGAGGGTCGGACAATGAGCAGTTCTTC
TRBJ2-7,TRBV2,NA,NA,CASSYLDIPYEQYF,TGTGCCAGCTCTTATCTGGACATCCCCTACGAGCAGTACTTC
TRBJ2-2,TRBV7-6,NA,NA,CASSLGVAGWNTGELFF,TGTGCCAGCAGCTTAGGAGTCGCAGGGTGGAACACCGGGGAGCTGTTTTTT
TRBJ2-7,TRBV19,NA,NA,CASSSVPRSYEQYF,TGTGCCAGTAGTAGTGTGCCCCGCTCCTACGAGCAGTACTTC
TRBJ2-3,TRBV4-1,NA,TRBD1,CASSPTPGQGLDTQYF,TGCGCCAGCAGCCCCACTCCGGGACAGGGGTTAGATACGCAGTATTTT
TRBJ1-1,TRBV7-9,NA,NA,CAGNALPGTEAFF,TGTGCCGGGAACGCCCTCCCGGGCACTGAAGCTTTCTTT
TRBJ1-5,TRBV7-2,NA,NA,CASSPIDQPQHF,TGTGCCAGCAGTCCCATAGATCAGCCCCAGCATTTT
TRBJ1-5,TRBV5-1,NA,TRBD1,CASSTGQGTNQPQHF,TGCGCCAGCAGCACCGGACAGGGGACAAATCAGCCCCAGCATTTT
TRBJ2-7,TRBV27,NA,NA,CASGRDSYEQYF,TGTGCCAGCGGCCGGGACTCCTACGAGCAGTACTTC
TRBJ2-1,TRBV5-1,NA,NA,CASSHTKGPNEQFF,TGCGCCAGCAGCCACACGAAGGGCCCAAATGAGCAGTTCTTC
TRBJ2-1,TRBV4-2,NA,NA,CASSQPGIRNEQFF,TGTGCCAGCAGCCAACCCGGAATAAGGAATGAGCAGTTCTTC
TRBJ2-1,TRBV7-2,NA,TRBD2,CASSPGYSSGSSYNEQFF,TGTGCCAGCAGCCCCGGGTATTCTAGCGGGAGCTCCTACAATGAGCAGTTCTTC
TRBJ2-7,TRBV4-1,few,NA,CASSQDSRQGRSYEQYF,TGCGCCAGCAGCCAAGATTCCCGGCAGGGACGGTCCTACGAGCAGTACTTC
TRBJ1-1,TRBV6-5,NA,NA,CASSYLRDTEAFF,TGTGCCAGCAGTTACCTCAGGGACACTGAAGCTTTCTTT
TRBJ2-3,TRBV5-4,NA,TRBD2,CASSSSGIRTDTQYF,TGTGCCAGCAGCTCTAGCGGGATACGCACAGATACGCAGTATTTT
TRBJ2-5,TRBV6-6,NA,TRBD2,CASSYREANQETQYF,TGTGCCAGCAGTTACCGGGAGGCGAACCAAGAGACCCAGTACTTC
TRBJ1-1,TRBV28,NA,NA,CASSTYTRQRNTEAFF,TGTGCCAGCAGTACTTACACGAGACAAAGGAACACTGAAGCTTTCTTT
TRBJ2-7,TRBV6-5,NA,TRBD2,CASGDYNYEQYF,TGTGCCAGCGGGGACTATAACTACGAGCAGTACTTC
TRBJ2-7,TRBV5-5,NA,TRBD2,CASSFGGSSSYEQYF,TGTGCCAGCAGCTTCGGGGGGTCGAGCTCCTACGAGCAGTACTTC
TRBJ1-1,TRBV18,NA,NA,CASSPQGDSRTEAFF,TGTGCCAGCTCACCACAAGGGGATTCTCGGACTGAAGCTTTCTTT
TRBJ2-2,TRBV28,NA,TRBD2,CASRSGRGELFF,TGTGCCAGCAGGAGCGGGAGGGGGGAGCTGTTTTTT
TRBJ2-2,TRBV9,NA,TRBD2,CASSGGLAGNTGELFF,TGTGCCAGCAGCGGAGGACTAGCGGGGAACACCGGGGAGCTGTTTTTT
TRBJ2-7,TRBV19,NA,TRBD2,CASSIGPSGEYEQYF,TGTGCCAGTAGTATCGGGCCTAGCGGGGAATACGAGCAGTACTTC
TRBJ2-7,TRBV9,NA,TRBD1,CASSVGTGLSYEQYF,TGTGCCAGCAGCGTCGGGACAGGGCTTTCCTACGAGCAGTACTTC
TRBJ1-5,TRBV9,NA,NA,CASSVGGSSNQPQHF,TGTGCCAGCAGCGTGGGCGGGAGTAGCAATCAGCCCCAGCATTTT
TRBJ2-1,TRBV6-5,NA,NA,CASSHREYNEQFF,TGTGCCAGCAGTCACAGGGAGTACAATGAGCAGTTCTTC
TRBJ2-5,TRBV30,NA,TRBD1,CAWEQGLETQYF,TGTGCCTGGGAACAGGGGTTGGAGACCCAGTACTTC
TRBJ2-4,TRBV28,NA,NA,CASSLWVGRGPKNIQYF,TGTGCCAGCAGTTTATGGGTGGGCAGGGGACCCAAAAACATTCAGTACTTC
TRBJ2-1,TRBV5-1,NA,TRBD1,CASSLEGQGTNNEQFF,TGCGCCAGCAGCTTGGAGGGACAGGGGACGAACAATGAGCAGTTCTTC
TRBJ1-6,TRBV7-9,NA,NA,CASSFQTGGPLHF,TGTGCCAGCAGCTTCCAGACAGGAGGACCCCTCCACTTT
TRBJ2-1,TRBV5-1,NA,TRBD2,CASSTGTSDNEQFF,TGCGCCAGCAGCACAGGGACTAGCGACAATGAGCAGTTCTTC
TRBJ1-2,TRBV27,few,TRBD1,CASSSRPGGAFSYTF,TGTGCCAGCAGTTCTCGGCCAGGGGGCGCCTTCTCCTACACCTTC